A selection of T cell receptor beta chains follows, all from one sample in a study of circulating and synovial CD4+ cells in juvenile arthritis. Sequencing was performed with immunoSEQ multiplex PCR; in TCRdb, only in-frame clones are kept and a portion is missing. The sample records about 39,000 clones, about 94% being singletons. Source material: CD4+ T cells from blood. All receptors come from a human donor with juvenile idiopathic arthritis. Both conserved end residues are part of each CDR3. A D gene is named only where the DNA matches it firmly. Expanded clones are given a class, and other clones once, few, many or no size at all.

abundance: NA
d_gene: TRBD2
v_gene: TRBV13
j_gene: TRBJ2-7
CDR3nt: TGTGCCGCGGCTATTGGGGGGGGACTCTCCTACGAGCAGTACTTC
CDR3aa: CAAAIGGGLSYEQYF

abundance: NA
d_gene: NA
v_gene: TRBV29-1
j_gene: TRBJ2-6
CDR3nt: TGCAGCGTTGTTGGACAGATTCGTGGGGTCGGCAACGTCCTGACTTTC
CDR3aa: CSVVGQIRGVGNVLTF

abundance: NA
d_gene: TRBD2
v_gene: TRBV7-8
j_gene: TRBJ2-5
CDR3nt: TGTGCCAGCAGCTCCTTAATGGGACTAGCGGGGGGGCGCGAGACCCAGTACTTC
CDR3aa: CASSSLMGLAGGRETQYF

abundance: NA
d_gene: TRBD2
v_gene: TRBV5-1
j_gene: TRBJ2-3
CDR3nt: TGCGCCAGCAGCTTGGAGCGGGGGGGATCAGATACGCAGTATTTT
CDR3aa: CASSLERGGSDTQYF

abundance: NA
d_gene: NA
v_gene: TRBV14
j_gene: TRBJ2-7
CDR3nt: TGTGCCAGCAACCCTCCGAGGGACTCCTCCTACGAGCAGTACTTC
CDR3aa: CASNPPRDSSYEQYF

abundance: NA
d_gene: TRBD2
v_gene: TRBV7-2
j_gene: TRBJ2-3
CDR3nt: TGTGCCAGCAGCTTATTTTCTTATTACACGGGGGGTTCAGATACGCAGTATTTT
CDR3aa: CASSLFSYYTGGSDTQYF

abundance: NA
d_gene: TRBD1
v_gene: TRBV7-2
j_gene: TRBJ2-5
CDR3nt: TGTGCCAGCAGCTTAGGGGGACAGGGAGAGACCCAGTACTTC
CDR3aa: CASSLGGQGETQYF

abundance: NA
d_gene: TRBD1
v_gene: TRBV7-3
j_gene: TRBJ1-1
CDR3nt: TGTGCCAGCAGCTTAGGAGGGGGGGACAGGGCTTTCTTT
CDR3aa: CASSLGGGDRAFF

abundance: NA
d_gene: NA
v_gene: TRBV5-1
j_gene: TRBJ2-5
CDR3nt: TGCGCCAGCAGCCCTTCGAGAGAGGGCCAGCAGTACTTC
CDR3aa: CASSPSREGQQYF

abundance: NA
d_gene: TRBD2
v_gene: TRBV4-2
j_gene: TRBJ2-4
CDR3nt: TGTGCCAGCAGCCAAGTTACCGGGACTAGCGGGGCTGGGGGGTACTTC
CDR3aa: CASSQVTGTSGAGGYF

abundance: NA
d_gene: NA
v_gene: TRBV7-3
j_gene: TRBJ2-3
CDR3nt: TGTGCCAGCAGCGGGCGGGACTCCCCAGATACGCAGTATTTT
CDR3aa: CASSGRDSPDTQYF

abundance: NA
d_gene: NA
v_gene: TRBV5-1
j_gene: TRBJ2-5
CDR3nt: TGCGCCAGCAGCTTGGTGGTAGGGGCGGAGACCCAGTACTTC
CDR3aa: CASSLVVGAETQYF

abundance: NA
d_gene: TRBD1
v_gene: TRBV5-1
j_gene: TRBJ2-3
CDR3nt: TGCGCCAGCAGCTTGGACAGGGGAACAGATACGCAGTATTTT
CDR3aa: CASSLDRGTDTQYF

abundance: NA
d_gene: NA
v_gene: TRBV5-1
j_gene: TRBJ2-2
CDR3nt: TGCGCCAGCAGCTTGAAACAGGGAGCGACCGGGGAGCTGTTTTTT
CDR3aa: CASSLKQGATGELFF

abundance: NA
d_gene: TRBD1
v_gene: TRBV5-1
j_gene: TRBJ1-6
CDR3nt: TGCGCCAGCAGCTTGAGGGGGCCGAGCTCCTATAATTCACCCCTCCACTTT
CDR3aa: CASSLRGPSSYNSPLHF

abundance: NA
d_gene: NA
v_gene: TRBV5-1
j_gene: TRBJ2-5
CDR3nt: TGCGCCAGCAGCCTGCCGGGGTTACAAGAGACCCAGTACTTC
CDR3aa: CASSLPGLQETQYF

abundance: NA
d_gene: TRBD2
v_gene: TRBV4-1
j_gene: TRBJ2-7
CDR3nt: TGCGCCAGCCAAGGGACTAGCGGGCTCTACGAGCAGTACTTC
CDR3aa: CASQGTSGLYEQYF

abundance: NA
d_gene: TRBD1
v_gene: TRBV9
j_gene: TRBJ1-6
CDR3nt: TGTGCCAGCAGCGTAGGACAGGGGAGGTACTCCCCCCTCCACTTT
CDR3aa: CASSVGQGRYSPLHF

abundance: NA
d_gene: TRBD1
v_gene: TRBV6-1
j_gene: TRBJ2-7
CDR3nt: TGTGCCAGCAGTGAATTTGCCGGGACAGGGGGCTCCTACGAGCAGTACTTC
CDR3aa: CASSEFAGTGGSYEQYF

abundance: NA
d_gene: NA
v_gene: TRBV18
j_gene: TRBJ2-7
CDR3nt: TGTGCCAGCTCACCACCGGGCAGGGCCAACGAGCAGTACTTC
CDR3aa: CASSPPGRANEQYF

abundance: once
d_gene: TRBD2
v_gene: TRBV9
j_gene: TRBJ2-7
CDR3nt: TGTGCCAGCAGCGTAGGCGGGAGCTCCTACGAGCAGTACTTC
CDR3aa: CASSVGGSSYEQYF

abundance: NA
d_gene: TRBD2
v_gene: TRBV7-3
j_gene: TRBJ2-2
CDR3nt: TGTGCCAGCAGCTTAGGCGGACTAGCGTACACCGGGGAGCTGTTTTTT
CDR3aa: CASSLGGLAYTGELFF

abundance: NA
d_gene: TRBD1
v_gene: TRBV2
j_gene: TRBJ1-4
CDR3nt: TGTGCCGTACAGGGGTTTCTCGAAAAACTGTTTTTT
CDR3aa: CAVQGFLEKLFF

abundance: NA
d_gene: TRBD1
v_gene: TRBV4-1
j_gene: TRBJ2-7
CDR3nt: TGCGCCAGCAGCCATCCCGCCCGGGACAGACAGCAGTACTTC
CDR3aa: CASSHPARDRQQYF

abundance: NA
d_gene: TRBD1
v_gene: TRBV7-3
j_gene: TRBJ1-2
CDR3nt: TGTGCCAGCGCCAGGACAGGGGGCGAGAGCTATGGCTACACCTTC
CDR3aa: CASARTGGESYGYTF

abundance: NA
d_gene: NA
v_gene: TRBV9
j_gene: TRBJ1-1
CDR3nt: TGTGCCAGCAGCGTAGCGGGGAACACTGAAGCTTTCTTT
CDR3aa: CASSVAGNTEAFF

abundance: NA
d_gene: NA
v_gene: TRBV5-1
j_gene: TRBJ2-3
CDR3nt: TGCGCCAGCAGAGGACAGAGCACAGATACGCAGTATTTT
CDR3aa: CASRGQSTDTQYF

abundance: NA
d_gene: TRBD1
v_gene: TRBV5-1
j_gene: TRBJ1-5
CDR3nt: TGCGCCAGCAGCCGGGACAGAGATTTCGGGGCCCAGCATTTT
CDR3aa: CASSRDRDFGAQHF

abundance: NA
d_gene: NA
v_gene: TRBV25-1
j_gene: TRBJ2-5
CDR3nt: TGTGCCAGCAGTGCCGGGACCCCGCGGGGGACCCAGTACTTC
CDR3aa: CASSAGTPRGTQYF

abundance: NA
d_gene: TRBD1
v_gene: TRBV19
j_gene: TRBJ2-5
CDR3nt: TGTGCCAGTAGTTGGGGGACAGGGGACGAGACCCAGTACTTC
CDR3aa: CASSWGTGDETQYF

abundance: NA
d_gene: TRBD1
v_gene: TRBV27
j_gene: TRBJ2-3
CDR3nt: TGTGCCAGCAGTGACCGGGACAGAGGGGCAGATACGCAGTATTTT
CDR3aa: CASSDRDRGADTQYF

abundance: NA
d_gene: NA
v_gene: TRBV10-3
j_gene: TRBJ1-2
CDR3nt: TGTGCCATCAGTGAGTCGCTTCCAGGGCTCATGAATGGCTACACCTTC
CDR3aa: CAISESLPGLMNGYTF

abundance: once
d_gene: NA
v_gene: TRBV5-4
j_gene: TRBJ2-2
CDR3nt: TGTGCCAGCAGCGTCTCTACCACCGGGGAGCTGTTTTTT
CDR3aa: CASSVSTTGELFF

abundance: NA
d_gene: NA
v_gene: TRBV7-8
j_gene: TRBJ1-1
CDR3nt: TGTGCCAGCAGCCTTGACAGAGTGAACACTGAAGCTTTCTTT
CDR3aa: CASSLDRVNTEAFF

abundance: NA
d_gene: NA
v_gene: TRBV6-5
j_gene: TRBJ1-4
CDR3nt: TGTGCCAGCAGTTACGCTCACCGGGAAAAACTGTTTTTT
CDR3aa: CASSYAHREKLFF

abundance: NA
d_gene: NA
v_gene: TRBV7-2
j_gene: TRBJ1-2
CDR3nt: TGTGCCAGCAGCTTAGAGGAGGGTAGGGATGGCTACACCTTC
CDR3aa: CASSLEEGRDGYTF

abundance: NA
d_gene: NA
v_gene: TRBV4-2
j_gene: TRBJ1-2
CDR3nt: TGTGCCAGCAGCCAAGGTCTACTGGACGGAGGCTATGGCTACACCTTC
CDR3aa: CASSQGLLDGGYGYTF

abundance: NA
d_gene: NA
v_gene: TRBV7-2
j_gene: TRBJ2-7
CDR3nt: TGTGCCAGCAGCTTAGACGAGGTAAAAAACGAGCAGTACTTC
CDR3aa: CASSLDEVKNEQYF

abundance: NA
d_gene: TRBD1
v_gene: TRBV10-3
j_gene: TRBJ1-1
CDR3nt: TGTGCCATCAGTGATCTTCAGGGGGCGCACACTGAAGCTTTCTTT
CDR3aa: CAISDLQGAHTEAFF

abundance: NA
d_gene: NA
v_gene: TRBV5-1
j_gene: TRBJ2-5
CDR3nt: TGCGCCAGCAGCTTGGCACTTTCGACAGGTTTCCAAGAGACCCAGTACTTC
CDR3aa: CASSLALSTGFQETQYF

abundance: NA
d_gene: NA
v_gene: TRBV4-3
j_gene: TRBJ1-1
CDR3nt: TGCGCCAGCAGCCAGTCGAGGGACACTGAAGCTTTCTTT
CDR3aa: CASSQSRDTEAFF

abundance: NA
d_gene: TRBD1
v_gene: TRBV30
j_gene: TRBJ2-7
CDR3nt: TGTGCCTGTAGACAGGGGAGCTCCTACGAGCAGTACTTC
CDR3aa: CACRQGSSYEQYF

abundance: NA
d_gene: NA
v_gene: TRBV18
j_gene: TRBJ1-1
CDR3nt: TGTGCCAGCTCACCGGGGGCCAGGAGTGTGAACACTGAAGCTTTCTTT
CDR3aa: CASSPGARSVNTEAFF

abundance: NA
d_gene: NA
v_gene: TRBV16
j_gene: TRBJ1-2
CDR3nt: TGTGCCAGCAGCCAATTCCAGGGGTCACACTATGGCTACACCTTC
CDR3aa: CASSQFQGSHYGYTF

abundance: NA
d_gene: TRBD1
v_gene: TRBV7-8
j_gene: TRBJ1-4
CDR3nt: TGTGCCAGCAGCTCAACAGGGGCGTCCGAAAAACTGTTTTTT
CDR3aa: CASSSTGASEKLFF